Following are 18 T cell receptor beta chains from one sample sequenced in a study of metastatic and nonmetastatic thyroid tumors. Ahead of thyroid surgery, no patient had received treatment of any kind. MiXCR re-clonotyped the PCR reads for TCRdb. The sample carries some 27,000 clones, roughly 3.5% recorded once. Sequencing used blood. All receptors come from a male donor with papillary thyroid cancer or a benign thyroid nodule (not recorded which). Some clones in this sample may be carry-over from other donors' samples.

This clone is classed as medium-sized. The chain links TRBV6-2 or TRBV6-3 to TRBJ1-5, with 11 bases matching TRBD1. Germline V gene sequence: CDR1 MNHEY, CDR2 SVGEGT. V lost 0 bases to trimming and J lost 6 bases; unmatched junction nucleotides: 1. The CDR3 consists of 15 residues. For the CDR3, the DNA is TGTGCCAGCAGTTACTCCGGGACAGGGGGTCAGCCCCAGCATTTT. Residues: CASSYSGTGGQPQHF.

This clone showed up many times. A much larger clone is a single base away; this may be a read error. This chain uses TRBV6-4 with TRBJ1-1, with 9 bases lining up with TRBD1. Per the germline V gene, CDR1 is MRHNA and CDR2 is SNTAGT. CDR3 length: 14 amino acids. CDR3 protein: CAGSMGQGRTEAFF. DNA of the CDR3: TGTGCCGGCAGCATGGGACAGGGAAGAACTGAAGCTTTCTTT.

This clone was observed many times. This sequence joins TRBV3-1 and TRBJ2-1; the match to TRBD2 covers 16 bases. Germline V gene data show CDR1 as LGHDT and CDR2 as YNNKEL (reference sequence). V lost 5 bases, J lost 9 bases, and 10 bases stayed unmatched. This CDR3 spans 17 amino acids. This CDR3 reads CASSSPGLAGGSGEQFF. The DNA of the CDR3 is TGTGCCAGCAGCTCCCCGGGACTAGCGGGAGGGAGTGGTGAGCAGTTCTTC.

This clone was observed many times. The chain uses TRBV9 and TRBJ2-1, with D perhaps matching TRBD2 (5 bases). Deletions cut 2 bases from V and 9 bases from J, with 9 bases between. This CDR3 region has 12 residues. Per the germline V gene, CDR1 is SGDLS and CDR2 is YYNGEE. CDR3 bases: TGTGCCAGCAGCGTCTATGGAGGTGAGCAGTTCTTC. Protein product: CASSVYGGEQFF.

This clone was recorded at least ten times. Written as DNA, the CDR3 is TGTGCCAGCAGCCCCCGAGGGGATTCACCCCTCCACTTT. Translation: CASSPRGDSPLHF. This chain links TRBV7-6 with TRBJ1-6; perhaps TRBD1 as D (5 bases). The germline V gene encodes CDR1 SGHVS and CDR2 FNYEAQ. Trimming removed 5 bases from V and 8 bases from J, with 10 bases in between. The CDR3 has 13 amino acids.

This sequence joins TRBV6-1 and TRBJ1-2; D uncertain. Per the germline V gene, CDR1 is MNHNS and CDR2 is SASEGT. The CDR3 spans 12 residues. V was trimmed by 4 bases and J by 4 bases, leaving 7 bases between them. As DNA, the CDR3 is TGTGCCAGCAGTGGGACGGGCTATGGCTACACCTTC. As protein: CASSGTGYGYTF.

This clone was recorded many times. The chain uses TRBV7-8 and TRBJ2-7; TRBD1 matches 7 bases. Germline V lookup: CDR1 SGHVS, CDR2 FQNEAQ. The CDR3 covers 16 residues. V dropped 5 bases and J dropped 0; count of bases not matched to a gene: 10. DNA of the CDR3: TGTGCCAGCAGCCCTCACCGGGACAGAAGCTCCTACGAGCAGTACTTC. This gives the protein CASSPHRDRSSYEQYF.

This clone rates as medium-sized (0.01 to 0.1%). V is TRBV27 and J is TRBJ2-1; D is possibly TRBD1 (5 bases). Trimming cost V 2 bases and J 1 base, with 12 bases left between them. The CDR3 has 16 amino acids. Germline V gives CDR1 MNHEY, CDR2 SMNVEV (reference sequence). CDR3 nucleotide sequence: TGTGCCAGCAGTTTAAGGGCAGGGATGTCCTACAATGAGCAGTTCTTC. The encoded protein is CASSLRAGMSYNEQFF.

This clone was seen a handful of times. The CDR3: CASSYVHSSYEQYF. CDR3 sequence (DNA): TGTGCCAGCAGTTACGTCCACAGTAGCTACGAGCAGTACTTC. J is TRBJ2-7 and V is TRBV6-6; D is undetermined. The CDR3 is made up of 14 amino acids. Germline V CDR1 and CDR2: MNHNY, SVGAGI (reference sequence). Deletions cut 2 bases from V and 3 bases from J, with 11 bases between.

This clone was found a few times. J is TRBJ2-5 and V is TRBV28; tentatively, D is TRBD1 (6 bases). V was shortened by 6 bases and J by 2 bases, with 22 bases between the two germline ends. This CDR3 has 17 residues. CDR1 is MDHEN, CDR2 SYDVKM, per germline. CDR3: CASSHPWIKQGQETQYF. The CDR3 region has the DNA TGTGCCAGCAGCCACCCGTGGATAAAGCAGGGGCAAGAGACCCAGTACTTC. The variable domain in full, completed from reference TRBV28 and TRBJ2-5, reads DVKVTQSSRYLVKRTGEKVFLECVQDMDHENMFWYRQDPGLGLRLIYFSYDVKMKEKGDIPEGYSVSREKKERFSLILESASTNQTSMYLCASSHPWIKQGQETQYFGPGTRLLVL.

This clone has ten or more counts. The same CDR3 also results from other DNA sequences found in this sample. The chain couples TRBV7-8 to TRBJ1-5; no firm D call. Germline V gives CDR1 SGHVS, CDR2 FQNEAQ. The CDR3 length is 14 residues. With 2 bases removed from V and 7 bases from J, the gap between germline ends came to 12 bases. The CDR3 DNA reads as TGTGCCAGCAGCTTAAGGAGGATCAACCAGCCCCAGCATTTT. Residues: CASSLRRINQPQHF. The complete variable domain, with remaining parts taken from reference TRBV7-8 and TRBJ1-5, reads GAGVSQSPRYKVAKRGQDVALRCDPISGHVSLFWYQQALGQGPEFLTYFQNEAQLDKSGLPSDRFFAERPEGSVSTLKIQRTQQEDSAVYLCASSLRRINQPQHFGDGTRLSIL.

This clone was seen repeatedly, ten times or more. CDR3 nucleotides: TGTGCCAGCAGCGTCTCCCTCGGGAAGGGAGATACGCAGTATTTT. Its protein is CASSVSLGKGDTQYF. The V call is TRBV7-2, the J call TRBJ2-3; perhaps TRBD2 as D (5 bases). The germline CDR1 and CDR2 sequences are SGHTA and FQGNSA. V was shortened by 5 bases and J by 5 bases, with 17 bases between the two germline ends. The CDR3 loop spans 15 amino acids. The variable domain in full, with the rest retrieved from reference TRBV7-2 and TRBJ2-3, is GAGVSQSPSNKVTEKGKDVELRCDPISGHTALYWYRQSLGQGLEFLIYFQGNSAPDKSGLPSDRFSAERTGGSVSTLTIQRTQQEDSAVYLCASSVSLGKGDTQYFGPGTRLTVL.

This clone has more than one count but fewer than ten. The chain joins TRBV28 to TRBJ2-7, with 7 bases identical to TRBD1. Per germline, CDR1 MDHEN and CDR2 SYDVKM. V lost 9 bases, J lost 11 bases, and 19 bases stayed unmatched. The CDR3 is 14 residues long. The CDR3 region is CASSRDSPHEEEYF. CDR3 nucleotides: TGTGCCAGTAGCAGGGACAGCCCTCACGAAGAGGAGTACTTC.

The rearrangement joins TRBV2 to TRBJ2-1; 9 bases are shared with TRBD1. There are 14 residues in the CDR3. Losses at the gene ends were 4 bases for V and 6 bases for J; bases not matched to a gene: 4. Per germline, CDR1 SNHLY and CDR2 FYNNEI. The CDR3 loop reads CASSGTGVPNEQFF. CDR3 DNA sequence: TGTGCCAGCAGTGGGACAGGGGTGCCCAATGAGCAGTTCTTC.

This clone is labeled medium-sized. At one end, the junction sequence differs from germline, possibly due to a read error. V gene TRBV27 combines with J gene TRBJ2-7, with 9 bases aligning to TRBD1. This CDR3 is 14 amino acids long. Germline V gene lookup returns CDR1 MNHEY and CDR2 SMNVEV (reference sequence). The CDR3 nucleotides are TGTGCCAGCAGTCCCGCTGCGTCACCGGGACAGGGTAGTTTC. This sequence encodes CASSPAASPGQGSF.

The chain recombines TRBV20-1 with TRBJ2-2, with D perhaps matching TRBD1 (5 bases). CDR3 length equals 13 residues. Germline CDR1 is DFQATT and CDR2 is SNEGSKA (reference sequence). CDR3 sequence: CSVPRENTGELFF. The CDR3 bases are TGCAGCGTCCCCAGGGAGAACACCGGGGAGCTGTTTTTT.

This clone rates as medium-sized. CDR3 DNA: TGTGCCAGCACCTTTCGCCCTGGTGGCTCCTATAATTCACCCCTCCACTTT. This sequence encodes CASTFRPGGSYNSPLHF. The chain uses TRBV6-1 and TRBJ1-6; D gene ambiguous. Germline V gene sequence: CDR1 MNHNS, CDR2 SASEGT. The V and J ends lost 7 bases and 0 bases respectively, with 16 bases between them. This CDR3 is 17 amino acids long.

This clone was seen a few times. The rearrangement links TRBV3-1 to TRBJ2-1; D is unclear. Looked up from germline, CDR1 is LGHDT and CDR2 is YNNKEL (reference sequence). The CDR3 consists of 14 residues. V gave up 0 bases and J gave up 5 bases, with 8 bases separating them. CDR3 sequence (DNA): TGTGCCAGCAGCCAAGAATATCAGGACAATGAGCAGTTCTTC. It yields the protein CASSQEYQDNEQFF.